The sequence of this T cell receptor (beta chain) was determined in a study of T cells after somatic rescue of genetic block. This clone was seen just once. TCRdb keeps only in-frame clones here, not all; method: immunoSEQ multiplex PCR. The sample has 95,000 to 120,000 clones, around nine tenths seen once. Germline lookup yields CDR1 SGHRS and CDR2 YFSETQ. This CDR3 is built from 15 residues. V was trimmed by 0 bases and J by 4 bases, leaving 11 bases between them. What was sequenced was peripheral blood mononuclear cells (PBMCs). This TCR came from a young woman. V usage is TRBV5-1 and J usage is TRBJ1-3, with D possibly being TRBD1 (6 bases). In DNA, the CDR3 is TGCGCCAGCAGCTTGGCCATTGGGGGCGGAAACACCATATATTTT. This codes for CASSLAIGGGNTIYF.